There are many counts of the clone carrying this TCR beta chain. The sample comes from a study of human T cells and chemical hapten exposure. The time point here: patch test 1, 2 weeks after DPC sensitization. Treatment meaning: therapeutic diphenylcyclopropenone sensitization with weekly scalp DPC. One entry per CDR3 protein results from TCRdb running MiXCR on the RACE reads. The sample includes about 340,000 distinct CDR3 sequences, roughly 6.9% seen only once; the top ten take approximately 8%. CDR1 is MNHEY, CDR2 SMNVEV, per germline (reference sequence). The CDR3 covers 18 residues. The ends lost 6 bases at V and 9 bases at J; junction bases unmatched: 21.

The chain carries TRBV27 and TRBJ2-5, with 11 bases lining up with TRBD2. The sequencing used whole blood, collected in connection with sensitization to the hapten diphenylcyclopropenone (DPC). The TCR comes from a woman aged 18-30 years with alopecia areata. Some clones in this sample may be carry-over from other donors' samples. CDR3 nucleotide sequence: TGTGCCAGCAGCCCTCGTGATAGCGGGGGGGCTTGGCCGATGGCCCAGTACTTC. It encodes CASSPRDSGGAWPMAQYF.